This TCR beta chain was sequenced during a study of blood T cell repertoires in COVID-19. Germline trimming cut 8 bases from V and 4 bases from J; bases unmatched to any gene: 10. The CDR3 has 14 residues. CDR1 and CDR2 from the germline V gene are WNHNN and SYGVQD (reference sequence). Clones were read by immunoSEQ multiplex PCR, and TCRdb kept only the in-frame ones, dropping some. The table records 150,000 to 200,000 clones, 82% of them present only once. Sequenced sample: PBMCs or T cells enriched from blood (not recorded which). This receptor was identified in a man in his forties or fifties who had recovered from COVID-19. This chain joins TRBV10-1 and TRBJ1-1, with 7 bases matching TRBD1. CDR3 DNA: TGCGCCAGCGGGGCAGGGGGATCGATCACTGAAGCTTTCTTT. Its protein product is CASGAGGSITEAFF.